These T cell receptor beta chains were read from a single sample in a study of PD-L1 blockade in urothelial cancer. Libraries were prepared by immunoSEQ multiplex PCR; TCRdb keeps only in-frame clonotypes and omits some of them. The sample records tens of thousands of clones, 84% being singletons. This sample comprised PBMCs, obtained around atezolizumab (anti-PD-L1) treatment. These receptors all stem from a man between 60 and 70 years old with urothelial cancer. CDR3s include the opening cysteine and the closing phenylalanine or tryptophan. The D gene is left open where the match is weak. Not every row has a clone size; where given, it reads once, few, many or a size class.

d_gene	j_gene	v_gene	abundance	CDR3nt	CDR3aa
.	TRBJ1-2	TRBV7-9	.	TGTGCCAGCAGCCCTCCTGACAGAAACTATGGCTACACCTTC	CASSPPDRNYGYTF
.	TRBJ2-7	TRBV19	.	TGTGCCAGTAGTATATCTTATAGGCGGATTGGGAGCTACGAGCAGTACTTC	CASSISYRRIGSYEQYF
TRBD1	TRBJ1-5	TRBV5-1	.	TGCGCCAGCAGCTTGACAGGGGCCCTATCTGGTACGGTTCCTCAGCCCCAGCATTTT	CASSLTGALSGTVPQPQHF
.	TRBJ1-1	TRBV21-1	.	TGTGCCAGCAGCAAAGGACACCTGAACACTGAAGCTTTCTTT	CASSKGHLNTEAFF
TRBD2	TRBJ2-1	TRBV7-2	.	TGTGCCAGCAGCTTAGCGCATGGGGCGGGAGTCTACAATGAGCAGTTCTTC	CASSLAHGAGVYNEQFF
.	TRBJ2-3	TRBV5-4	.	TGTGCCAGCAGCTTGGCGGGAACAGATACGCAGTATTTT	CASSLAGTDTQYF
TRBD1	TRBJ1-5	TRBV27	.	TGTGCCAGCGGGACGAGCAGGGGGCGGATTCAGCCCCAGCATTTT	CASGTSRGRIQPQHF
TRBD1	TRBJ1-2	TRBV27	.	TGTGCCAGCAGTTTATCGGGCAGGGGGCGGAACTATGGCTACACCTTC	CASSLSGRGRNYGYTF
.	TRBJ1-3	TRBV19	.	TGTGCCAGTAGTACCCCGAGGTCTGGAAACACCATATATTTT	CASSTPRSGNTIYF
TRBD1	TRBJ1-6	TRBV29-1	.	TGCAGCGCTCAGACAGGGGATGGAGGTAATTCACCCCTCCACTTT	CSAQTGDGGNSPLHF
.	TRBJ1-1	TRBV7-9	.	TGTGCCAGCAGCCAACGCAGGGAGAACACTGAAGCTTTCTTT	CASSQRRENTEAFF
TRBD2	TRBJ2-1	TRBV28	few	TGTGCCAGCAGTTCGGGACTAGCGGGGGGAAATGAGCAGTTCTTC	CASSSGLAGGNEQFF
.	TRBJ2-2	TRBV10-3	.	TGTGCCATCAGTGATCAGGAAAGGGAGCTGTTTTTT	CAISDQERELFF
TRBD1	TRBJ1-2	TRBV6-6	.	TGTGCCAGCAGTAAACAGGGGAGCTATGGCTACACCTTC	CASSKQGSYGYTF
.	TRBJ1-5	TRBV19	.	TGTGCCAGTAGCCTCCAGGATAGCAATCAGCCCCAGCATTTT	CASSLQDSNQPQHF
TRBD1	TRBJ2-2	TRBV5-1	.	TGCGCCAGCAGCCCGTCGGGACAGGGGTGGGGCACCGGGGAGCTGTTTTTT	CASSPSGQGWGTGELFF
.	TRBJ2-7	TRBV7-9	.	TGTGCCAGCAGCAGAGGTGTTCAGAGCTACGAGCAGTACTTC	CASSRGVQSYEQYF
TRBD1	TRBJ2-7	TRBV6-5	.	TGTGCCAGCGACCGGGACAGGGGTTACGAGCAGTACTTC	CASDRDRGYEQYF
TRBD2	TRBJ2-1	TRBV10-1	.	TGCGCCAGCATCCCCCTCCTTACTAGCGGGAGCTCCTACAATGAGCAGTTCTTC	CASIPLLTSGSSYNEQFF
.	TRBJ1-1	TRBV2	.	TGTGCCAGCGCGGACATTCGGAACACTGAAGCTTTCTTT	CASADIRNTEAFF
.	TRBJ1-5	TRBV19	.	TGTGCCAGTAGATTAACAGGGTATAGCAATCAGCCCCAGCATTTT	CASRLTGYSNQPQHF
.	TRBJ1-1	TRBV28	.	TGTGCCAGCAGAGACAGGACTGAAGCTTTCTTT	CASRDRTEAFF
TRBD1	TRBJ2-6	TRBV9	once	TGTGCCAGCAGCGTAGGAATTGGGACAGGGTTTTCTGGGGCCAACGTCCTGACTTTC	CASSVGIGTGFSGANVLTF
.	TRBJ2-1	TRBV19	.	TGTGCCAGTAGTATAGCCCCCCGACAGGCTGAGCAGTTCTTC	CASSIAPRQAEQFF
TRBD1	TRBJ1-1	TRBV6-4	.	TGTGCCAGCAGTTCTAAGGACAGGGGGCGCAAATCAACTGAAGCTTTCTTT	CASSSKDRGRKSTEAFF
TRBD1	TRBJ1-4	TRBV4-1	.	TGCGCCAGCAGCCAAGCCTCAGGGGGCGGGTCTAATGAAAAACTGTTTTTT	CASSQASGGGSNEKLFF